This T cell receptor (beta chain) was retrieved from a study of vaccination effects on CD4 cells after COVID-19. Pools of viral peptides were used by the ViraFEST assay to expand antigen-specific CD4+ T cells ahead of sequencing. Cells that had been cultured for 9 to 10 days were the source of isolated CD4+ T cells. Testing of the vaccine recipients showed negative nucleocapsid antibodies and no prior SARS-CoV-2 infection. Cultivation was performed at 1.5 million to 2.5 million PBMC per well with roughly 10 IU/ml IL-2 and approximately 10 ug/ml peptides added. It was on days 3 and 7 that half the medium was replaced with IL-2 medium. TCRdb's table, derived via immunoSEQ multiplex PCR, lists solely in-frame clones and lacks some. The sample includes fewer than 30,000 clones, roughly two thirds of them seen just once. This clone was detected only once. The antigen is unknown. Study conclusions and caveats: Small numbers of convalescent patients limited the study. It also lacked early post-infection timepoints. Infection-derived and vaccine-derived clones contracted markedly late after vaccination.

The CDR3 has 13 residues. Germline V gene data show CDR1 as LGHDT and CDR2 as YNNKEL (reference sequence). Trimming took 6 bases from V and 9 from J, leaving 12 bases between them. The TCR originated in a human donor who received a COVID-19 vaccine. The chain couples TRBV3-1 (or the pseudogene TRBV3-2) to TRBJ1-6; no clear D gene. The sample in question was CD4+ T cells from PBMCs cultured with SARS-CoV-2 spike peptides, obtained before COVID-19 vaccination. DNA for the CDR3: TGTGCCAGCAGGCCAGAATCCTTTTCACCCCTCCACTTT. The encoded protein is CASRPESFSPLHF.